This record looks at one TCR beta chain sequence and its context. In contrast to the negatively isolated CD8+ and CD4+ T cells, TEMRA cells were FACS-enriched. The sample comes from a study of CD8 T cells in Susac syndrome. Across the whole study: At blood draw, Susac syndrome patients were therapy-naive, on corticosteroids, or on intravenous immunoglobulin alone.

V was cut by 9 bases and J by 4 bases, with 14 bases left in between. The CDR3 extends over 13 amino acids. Per the germline V gene, CDR1 is SGHDT and CDR2 is YYEEEE. Random hexamers primed reverse transcription of roughly 0.45 to 1 ug RNA. MiXCR, applied by TCRdb to the immunoSEQ multiplex PCR reads, yields one record per CDR3 protein. Of 100,000 to 110,000 distinct CDR3 sequences listed, roughly 96% are singletons. Material for sequencing was CD8+ T cells from PBMCs. This TCR was recovered from a human donor with Susac syndrome. This chain links TRBV5-6 with TRBJ2-1, with D unclear. CDR3 in amino acids: CATFLLGYNEQFF. The CDR3 region has the DNA TGTGCCACCTTCCTTCTCGGTTACAATGAGCAGTTCTTC.